The T cell receptor (beta chain) described here comes from a study of tumor-infiltrating lymphocytes in localized non-small cell lung cancer. The repertoire was sequenced with immunoSEQ multiplex PCR; TCRdb's copy has only in-frame clones and lacks some. The sample lists about 16,000 clones, around 72% seen once, with 9.4% in the top ten. The sequence was collected from a human donor with non-small cell lung cancer. The specimen sequenced was lung tumor tissue.

CDR3 region: CASSLAPDSNQPQHF. Here the CDR3 DNA reads TGTGCCAGCAGCTTGGCCCCGGACAGCAATCAGCCCCAGCATTTT. The chain joins TRBV5-5 to TRBJ1-5; D uncertain. V shed 0 bases and J shed 1 base, with 8 bases lying between them. From germline, CDR1 is SGHKS and CDR2 YYEKEE (reference sequence). This CDR3 is 15 amino acids long.